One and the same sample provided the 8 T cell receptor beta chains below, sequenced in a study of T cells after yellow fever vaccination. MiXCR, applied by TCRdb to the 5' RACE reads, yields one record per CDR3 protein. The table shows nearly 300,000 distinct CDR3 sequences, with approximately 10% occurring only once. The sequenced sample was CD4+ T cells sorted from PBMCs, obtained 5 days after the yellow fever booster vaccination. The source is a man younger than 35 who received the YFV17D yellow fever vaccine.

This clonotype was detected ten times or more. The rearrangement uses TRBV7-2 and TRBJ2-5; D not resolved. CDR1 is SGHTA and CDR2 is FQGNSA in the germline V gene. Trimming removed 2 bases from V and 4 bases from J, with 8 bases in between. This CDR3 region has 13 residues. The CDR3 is CASSLFLRETQYF. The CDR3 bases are TGTGCCAGCAGCTTATTTCTGCGAGAGACCCAGTACTTC.

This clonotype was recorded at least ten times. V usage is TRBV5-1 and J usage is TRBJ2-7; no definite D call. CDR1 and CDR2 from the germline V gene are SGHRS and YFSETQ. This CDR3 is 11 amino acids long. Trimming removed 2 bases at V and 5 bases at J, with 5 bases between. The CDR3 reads CASSLNDEQYF. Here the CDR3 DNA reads TGCGCCAGCAGCTTAAATGACGAGCAGTACTTC.

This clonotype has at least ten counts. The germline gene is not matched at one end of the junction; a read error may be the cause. The CDR3 DNA is TGTGCCATCAATGAGGACAGCAAGCGCGAAAAACTGTTTTTT. Its protein is CAINEDSKREKLFF. The chain employs TRBV10-3 and TRBJ1-4; tentative D call: TRBD1 (6 bases). CDR3 length equals 14 residues. From germline, CDR1 is ENHRY and CDR2 SYGVKD.

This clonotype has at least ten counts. The CDR3: CASSPRDKSWGNQPQHF. CDR3 coding DNA: TGTGCCAGCAGTCCAAGGGACAAATCGTGGGGCAATCAGCCCCAGCATTTT. The chain uses TRBV12-3 or TRBV12-4 and TRBJ1-5; possibly TRBD1 for D (6 bases). This CDR3 region has 17 residues. Trimming removed 5 bases from V and 2 bases from J, with 19 bases in between.

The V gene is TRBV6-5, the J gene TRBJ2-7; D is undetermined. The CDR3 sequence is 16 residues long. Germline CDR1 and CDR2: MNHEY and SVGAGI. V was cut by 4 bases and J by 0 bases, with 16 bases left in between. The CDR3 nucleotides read TGTGCCAGCAGTTTGGACGGGCCGCGCCTCTCCTACGAGCAGTACTTC. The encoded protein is CASSLDGPRLSYEQYF.

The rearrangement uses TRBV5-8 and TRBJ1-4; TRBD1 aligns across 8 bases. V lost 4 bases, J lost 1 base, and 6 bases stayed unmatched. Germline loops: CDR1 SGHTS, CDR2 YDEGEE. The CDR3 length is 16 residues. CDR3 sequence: CASSLGQGRTNEKLFF. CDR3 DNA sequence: TGTGCCAGCAGCCTCGGACAGGGAAGAACTAATGAAAAACTGTTTTTT.

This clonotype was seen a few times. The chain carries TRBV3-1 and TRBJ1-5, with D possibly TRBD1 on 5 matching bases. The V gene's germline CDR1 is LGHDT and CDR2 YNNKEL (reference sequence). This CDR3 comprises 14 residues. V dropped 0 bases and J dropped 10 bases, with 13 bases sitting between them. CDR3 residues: CASSQDGGGSPQHF. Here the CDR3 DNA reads TGTGCCAGCAGCCAAGATGGGGGTGGGTCACCCCAGCATTTT.

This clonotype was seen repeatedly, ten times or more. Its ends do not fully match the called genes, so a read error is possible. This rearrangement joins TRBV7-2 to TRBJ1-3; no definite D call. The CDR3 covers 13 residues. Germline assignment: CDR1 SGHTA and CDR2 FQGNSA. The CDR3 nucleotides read TGTGCCAGCAGCACCCGGCCTGGAAACACTATATATTTT. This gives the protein CASSTRPGNTIYF.